Detailed here is one TCR beta chain. What it binds is not known. The record originates from a study of CD8+ T cells in alopecia areata. At the level of the study: Tofacitinib was taken orally by treated patients, and the dose was 5 to 10 mg twice daily. Whole-study results and caveats: Many expanded lesional clones remained in scalp and blood on tofacitinib.

Specified treatment: oral pan-JAK inhibitor, 5-10 mg twice daily. Investigators isolated RNA and reverse transcribed it into cDNA to act as the sequencing template. Produced via immunoSEQ multiplex PCR; TCRdb's table is partial and in-frame only. The sample lists roughly 120,000 clones, 50% to 75% occurring once. This specimen was CD8+ T cells sorted from blood, taken at week 4, from a patient treated with tofacitinib. This clonotype was obtained from a human donor with alopecia areata.

As DNA, the CDR3 is TGCGCCAGCAGTCAGGGGAGGTCCCCGTACTCCTATAATTCACCCCTCCACTTT. Translated: CASSQGRSPYSYNSPLHF. The rearrangement joins TRBV23-1 to TRBJ1-6; D is ambiguous. TRBV23-1 is recorded as an ORF, its role being uncertain. This CDR3 has 18 amino acids. V lost 3 bases and J lost 0, with 15 bases in between.